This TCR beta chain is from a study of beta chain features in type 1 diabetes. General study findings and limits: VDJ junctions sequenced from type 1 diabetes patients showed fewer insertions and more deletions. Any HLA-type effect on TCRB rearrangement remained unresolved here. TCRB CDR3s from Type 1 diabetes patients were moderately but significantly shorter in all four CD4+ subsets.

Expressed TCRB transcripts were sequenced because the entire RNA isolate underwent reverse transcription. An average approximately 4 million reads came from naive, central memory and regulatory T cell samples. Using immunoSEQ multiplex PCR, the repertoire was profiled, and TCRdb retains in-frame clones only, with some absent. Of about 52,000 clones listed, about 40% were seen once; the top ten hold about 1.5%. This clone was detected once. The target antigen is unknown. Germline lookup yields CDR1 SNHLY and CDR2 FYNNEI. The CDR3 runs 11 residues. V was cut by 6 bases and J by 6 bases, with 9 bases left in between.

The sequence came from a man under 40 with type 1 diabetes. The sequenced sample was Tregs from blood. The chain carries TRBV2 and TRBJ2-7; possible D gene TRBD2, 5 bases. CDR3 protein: CASRGRSEQYF. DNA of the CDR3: TGTGCCAGCAGGGGGAGAAGCGAGCAGTACTTC.